This T cell receptor beta chain was identified during a study of persistence of HIV-infected CD4 T cells. Study-wide background: The sample holds CD4+ T cells responsive to CMV or HIV-1 Gag.

The libraries were made with immunoSEQ version 4 in survey mode. Generated by immunoSEQ multiplex PCR, the TCRdb table keeps only in-frame clones and is missing some. This table has around 28,000 clones, around 80% appearing once. Lysates of CMV-infected fibroblasts at 10 ug/mL stimulated these cells. Memory cells lacking CD40L and CD69 with high CD45RO were sorted. Adults with HIV-1 started suppressive ART while chronically infected. Regarding this clone: The antigen is undetermined.

The CDR3 spans 15 residues. Per the germline V gene, CDR1 is DFQATT and CDR2 is SNEGSKA (reference sequence). V shed 3 bases and J shed 3 bases, with 15 bases lying between them. Study results and limitations: Antigen-responding cells were enriched for degenerate expanded CDR3beta sequences.

The chain has TRBV20-1 and TRBJ2-1, with D perhaps being TRBD1 or TRBD2 (6 bases each). Material: CD4+ T cells sorted from PBMCs after roughly 18-hour stimulation, obtained from a patient who received antiretroviral therapy. The receptor was isolated from an adult man with HIV who was CMV-seropositive. CDR3 in DNA: TGCAGTGCTAGTCGGCTCGGGGGCGTCTACAATGAGCAGTTCTTC. This codes for CSASRLGGVYNEQFF.